Shown below are 26 T cell receptor beta chains from a single sample sequenced in a study of regulatory T cells in long-lasting Graves disease. The time point is: newly diagnosed GD, antithyroid drugs for less than 3 months. PBMCs provided the RNA from which the TCR library was made. To make TCR beta libraries, researchers used iRepertoire HTBI primers and Arm-PCR of CDR3 regions. TCRdb fed the multiplex PCR reads into MiXCR, producing one record per CDR3 protein. This sample has 320,000 or so distinct CDR3 sequences, with under 20% found just once. Sequenced here: peripheral blood mononuclear cells (PBMCs), sampled at new diagnosis, from a patient treated with antithyroid drugs. Receptors were obtained from a female donor with Graves disease.

The sample holds many counts of this clonotype. V gene TRBV11-2 combines with J gene TRBJ2-3; possible D gene TRBD2, 6 bases. V lost 5 bases and J lost 7, with 16 bases in between. Looked up from germline, CDR1 is SGHAT and CDR2 is FQNNGV. The CDR3 consists of 14 residues. The CDR3 DNA reads as TGTGCCAGCAGCCCTTCGGGGGTGGCTAATACGCAGTATTTT. Translated, it gives CASSPSGVANTQYF.

This clonotype was counted at least ten times. This chain joins TRBV11-2 and TRBJ1-1; TRBD1 is a possible D gene (6 bases). This CDR3 has 15 residues. Germline V lookup: CDR1 SGHAT, CDR2 FQNNGV. Trimming removed 5 bases at V and 2 bases at J, with 15 bases between. The CDR3 here is CASSPEYRANTEAFF. The DNA for the CDR3 is TGTGCCAGCAGCCCAGAATACAGGGCAAACACTGAAGCTTTCTTT.

Details on this clonotype: A read error is likely here: a far larger clone is one base away. The chain carries TRBV7-2 and TRBJ1-1, with D tentatively TRBD1 (5 bases). Germline values: CDR1 SGHTA, CDR2 FQGNSA. The CDR3 is 14 residues long. CDR3 protein: CVSSPGRGGTEAFF. For the CDR3, the DNA is TGTGTCAGCAGCCCCGGGAGGGGCGGCACTGAAGCTTTCTTT.

This clonotype came up many times. The chain is built from TRBV4-1 and TRBJ1-2; D not certain. CDR1 MGHRA and CDR2 YSYEKL come from the germline V gene. V lost 1 base to trimming and J lost 8 bases, with 14 bases between them. There are 14 residues in the CDR3. The CDR3 nucleotides are TGCGCCAGCAGCCAAGCAGGAGAACCTCGGGGCTACACCTTC. Its protein product is CASSQAGEPRGYTF.

The sample holds a few counts of this clonotype. J is TRBJ2-3 and V is TRBV6-1; D might be TRBD1 or TRBD2, each matching 5 bases. CDR1 MNHNS and CDR2 SASEGT come from the germline V gene. Trimming pared 8 bases from V and 4 bases from J, leaving 13 bases between. There are 13 residues in the CDR3. CDR3 nucleotides: TGTGCCAGCTGCGAGGGGTTTCCAGATACGCAGTATTTT. Protein product: CASCEGFPDTQYF.

This clonotype was found many times. The gene calls are TRBV19 and TRBJ1-2; 8 positions match TRBD1. This CDR3 region has 15 residues. The germline gives CDR1 LNHDA, CDR2 SQIVND (reference sequence). Trimming cost V 4 bases and J 2 bases; bases outside gene matches: 6. Written as DNA, the CDR3 is TGTGCCAGTAGTAGAAGAGGGGACAGGAACTATGGCTACACCTTC. Amino acids: CASSRRGDRNYGYTF. The full variable domain, with the rest looked up from reference TRBV19 and TRBJ1-2, is DGGITQSPKYLFRKEGQNVTLSCEQNLNHDAMYWYRQDPGQGLRLIYYSQIVNDFQKGDIAEGYSVSREKKESFPLTVTSAQKNPTAFYLCASSRRGDRNYGYTFGSGTRLTVV.

This clonotype was observed at least ten times. This chain joins TRBV19 and TRBJ2-1; D is unclear. Trimming took off 3 bases at V and 5 bases at J, with 8 bases between the two ends. The CDR3 covers 13 residues. Per the germline V gene, CDR1 is LNHDA and CDR2 is SQIVND (reference sequence). CDR3 loop: CASSIGSNNEQFF. The CDR3 nucleotides are TGTGCCAGTAGTATTGGCTCGAACAATGAGCAGTTCTTC.

The chain has TRBV4-1 and TRBJ2-7; no definite D call. The CDR3 covers 14 residues. The germline CDR1 and CDR2 sequences are MGHRA and YSYEKL. Trimming removed 1 base at V and 2 bases at J, with 9 bases between. The chain's CDR3 is CASSQGQATYEQYF. Here the CDR3 DNA reads TGCGCCAGCAGCCAAGGTCAGGCAACCTACGAGCAGTACTTC.

This clonotype has ten or more counts. CDR3: CASGRGPTGDTQYF. The CDR3 DNA sequence: TGTGCCAGCGGGAGAGGACCCACAGGAGATACGCAGTATTTT. The chain employs TRBV6-2 or TRBV6-3 and TRBJ2-3; D assignment may be TRBD1 or TRBD2 (5 bases each). The CDR3 contains 14 residues. The ends were cut back, 8 bases at V and 5 bases at J, with 17 bases in the middle. Looked up from germline, CDR1 is MNHEY and CDR2 is SVGEGT.

This clonotype turned up a few times. V is TRBV7-9 and J is TRBJ2-2; D possibly matches TRBD1 or TRBD2 (6 bases each). This CDR3 contains 16 residues. V was cut by 4 bases and J by 5 bases, with 17 bases left in between. Germline V gives CDR1 SEHNR, CDR2 FQNEAQ (reference sequence). The CDR3 is CASSSLRRGETGELFF. The DNA of the CDR3 is TGTGCCAGCAGCTCACTTCGGAGGGGGGAGACCGGGGAGCTGTTTTTT.

This clonotype was found many times. The rearrangement uses TRBV3-1 and TRBJ1-1; D remains ambiguous. Germline V gene lookup returns CDR1 LGHDT and CDR2 YNNKEL (reference sequence). The CDR3 extends over 13 amino acids. V lost 4 bases, J lost 6 bases, and 12 bases lay in between. The CDR3 region has the DNA TGTGCCAGCAGCCCCGCAGTTAACGCTGAAGCTTTCTTT. Translated, it gives CASSPAVNAEAFF.

V and J are TRBV10-2 and TRBJ2-1; 7 bases align to TRBD2. J lost 5 bases, V lost 8 bases, and 12 bases had no gene match. This CDR3 is 15 amino acids long. Germline assignment: CDR1 WSHSY and CDR2 SAAADI. The CDR3 bases are TGCGCCAGCCGTGCAGCGGGATGGGGGAACAATGAGCAGTTCTTC. It codes for CASRAAGWGNNEQFF.

J is TRBJ2-7 and V is TRBV6-1; possibly TRBD1 for D (6 bases). Per germline, CDR1 MNHNS and CDR2 SASEGT. The CDR3 sequence is 15 residues long. The V and J ends lost 8 bases and 4 bases respectively, with 21 bases between them. The CDR3 DNA reads as TGTGCCAGCCGACTTAGGGGCGACAGGACTTACGAGCAGTACTTC. It encodes CASRLRGDRTYEQYF.

There are many counts of this clonotype. This chain connects TRBV29-1 to TRBJ2-3; D possibly matches TRBD1 or TRBD2 (8 bases each). V lost 5 bases, J lost 2 bases, and 44 bases lay in between. CDR3 length: 24 amino acids. Germline CDR1 SQVTM, CDR2 ANQGSEA. The CDR3 loop reads CSVITDRGSLREAPLQSITDTQYF. The CDR3 DNA is TGCAGCGTTATAACTGACAGGGGATCGCTGCGGGAGGCGCCTCTACAAAGCATCACAGATACGCAGTATTTT.

At least ten counts were recorded for this clonotype. The chain employs TRBV11-2 and TRBJ2-7; D possibly corresponds to TRBD2 (5 bases). V dropped 6 bases and J dropped 2 bases, with 11 bases sitting between them. CDR1 and CDR2 (germline): SGHAT, FQNNGV. This CDR3 has 13 residues. In DNA, the CDR3 is TGTGCCAGCAGGCCGGGATCCGCCTACGAGCAGTACTTC. Translating it yields CASRPGSAYEQYF.

The chain links TRBV12-3 or TRBV12-4 to TRBJ2-7, with TRBD2 identical over 8 bases. The CDR3 is 14 amino acids. With V trimmed by 3 bases and J by 4 bases, 5 bases remained unmatched. The CDR3: CASSLGLERYEQYF. CDR3 nucleotides: TGTGCCAGCAGTTTGGGACTAGAAAGGTACGAGCAGTACTTC.

The chain recombines TRBV19 with TRBJ2-3, with 7 bases aligning to TRBD1. V gave up 10 bases and J gave up 0 bases; unmatched junction bases: 7. The V gene's germline CDR1 is LNHDA and CDR2 SQIVND (reference sequence). The CDR3 is made up of 14 amino acids. In nucleotides, the CDR3 is TGTGCCACAGAAACAGGGGCAAGCACAGATACGCAGTATTTT. Translated, it gives CATETGASTDTQYF.

This clonotype appeared many times. This sequence joins TRBV7-2 and TRBJ2-7, with D possibly matching TRBD1 (5 bases). The germline CDR1 and CDR2 sequences are SGHTA and FQGNSA. This CDR3 comprises 12 residues. The ends were cut back, 1 base at V and 9 bases at J, with 10 bases in the middle. CDR3 loop: CASSLETARQYF. The CDR3 region has the DNA TGTGCCAGCAGCTTAGAGACAGCCCGGCAGTACTTC.

The table lists this clonotype with a few counts. The J gene is TRBJ2-7, the V gene TRBV20-1; perhaps TRBD2 as D (7 bases). The germline V gene encodes CDR1 DFQATT and CDR2 SNEGSKA (reference sequence). V lost 5 bases, J lost 4 bases, and 24 bases lay in between. The CDR3 is 16 residues long. As DNA, the CDR3 is TGCAGTGCTGTCCCAAAGGGGGGGGGGAGGCGGTACGAGCAGTACTTC. Amino acids: CSAVPKGGGRRYEQYF.

About this clonotype itself: Germline and junction disagree at one end, which may indicate a read error. The chain employs TRBV24-1 and TRBJ2-6, with 7 positions matching TRBD1. CDR1 and CDR2 (germline): KGHDR, SFDVKD. This CDR3 is built from 17 residues. CDR3 bases: TGTGCCACCAGTGATCCGGGACAGTCATCTGGGGCCAGCGTCCTGACTTTC. Amino acids: CATSDPGQSSGASVLTF.

This clonotype has only a few counts. The chain has TRBV6-1 and TRBJ1-2; D is uncertain. Germline V gene data show CDR1 as MNHNS and CDR2 as SASEGT. Trimming left V 10 bases short and J 10 bases short, with 16 bases between. The CDR3 consists of 11 residues. CDR3 sequence: CATDGERYYTF. The CDR3 DNA follows: TGTGCCACCGACGGGGAAAGGTACTACACCTTC.

Concerning this clonotype: A much larger clone lies one base from this, so it may be a read error. V usage is TRBV12-5 and J usage is TRBJ2-1; 7 positions agree with TRBD2. CDR3 length equals 15 residues. J lost 3 bases, V lost 10 bases, and 12 bases had no gene match. CDR1 is LGHNT, CDR2 FRNRAP, per germline. The CDR3 loop is CANGFGGGSYNEQFF. Written as DNA, the CDR3 is TGTGCTAATGGATTCGGCGGGGGTAGCTACAATGAGCAGTTCTTC. The whole variable domain, filled in from reference TRBV12-5 and TRBJ2-1, reads DARVTQTPRHKVTEMGQEVTMRCQPILGHNTVFWYRQTMMQGLELLAYFRNRAPLDDSGMPKDRFSAEMPDATLATLKIQPSEPRDSAVYFCANGFGGGSYNEQFFGPGTRLTVL.

This clonotype occurred many times. V gene TRBV29-1 combines with J gene TRBJ2-2; D is undetermined. The CDR3 sequence is 10 residues long. In germline, CDR1 is SQVTM, CDR2 ANQGSEA. V lost 7 bases and J lost 8, with 8 bases in between. CDR3 residues: CSALEGELFF. CDR3 in DNA: TGCAGCGCCCTAGAAGGGGAGCTGTTTTTT.

Concerning this clonotype itself: A far bigger clonotype differs at one base, so this is likely a read error. V usage is TRBV6-2 or TRBV6-3 and J usage is TRBJ2-1; D may correspond to TRBD1 or TRBD2 (6 bases each). The CDR3 runs to 17 residues. Trimming removed 8 bases from V and 1 base from J, with 21 bases in between. Germline CDR1 and CDR2: MNHEY and SVGEGT. The chain's CDR3 is CASGGPIVTLSYNEQFF. The CDR3 coding sequence is TGTGCCAGCGGGGGGCCCATCGTGACGCTTTCCTACAATGAGCAGTTCTTC.

The sample holds many counts of this clonotype. This chain uses TRBV19 with TRBJ1-2; D is ambiguous. The CDR3 totals 12 residues. Germline V gene lookup returns CDR1 LNHDA and CDR2 SQIVND (reference sequence). Trimming shortened V by 3 bases and J by 3 bases, and 5 bases separated the two germline ends. The CDR3 nucleotides read TGTGCCAGTAGTATCACTGACTATGGCTACACCTTC. Its protein is CASSITDYGYTF.

With respect to this clonotype: A much bigger clone sits one base away, suggesting this may be a read error. The genes are TRBV28 and TRBJ1-6; D remains unclear. Trimming took off 6 bases at V and 7 bases at J, with 19 bases between the two ends. The CDR3 spans 16 residues. Per germline, CDR1 MDHEN and CDR2 SYDVKM. The CDR3 nucleotides read TGTGCCAGCAGCATACACTGGAAGGTGCAGAATTCACCCCTCCACTTT. It translates to CASSIHWKVQNSPLHF.